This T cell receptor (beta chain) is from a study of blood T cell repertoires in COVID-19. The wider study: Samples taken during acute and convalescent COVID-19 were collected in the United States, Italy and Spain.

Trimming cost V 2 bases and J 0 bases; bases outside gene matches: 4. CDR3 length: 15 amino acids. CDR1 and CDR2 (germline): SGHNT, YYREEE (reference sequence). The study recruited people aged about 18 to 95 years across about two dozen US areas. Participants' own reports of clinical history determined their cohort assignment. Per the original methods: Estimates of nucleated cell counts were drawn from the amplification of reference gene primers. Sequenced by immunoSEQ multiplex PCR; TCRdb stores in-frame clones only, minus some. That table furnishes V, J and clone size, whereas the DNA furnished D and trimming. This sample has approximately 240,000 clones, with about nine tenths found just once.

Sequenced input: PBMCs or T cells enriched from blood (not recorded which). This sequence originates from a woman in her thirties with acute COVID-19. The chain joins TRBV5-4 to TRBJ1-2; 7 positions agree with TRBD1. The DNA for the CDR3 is TGTGCCAGCAGCTTCAGGGGGACTCCTAACTATGGCTACACCTTC. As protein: CASSFRGTPNYGYTF.